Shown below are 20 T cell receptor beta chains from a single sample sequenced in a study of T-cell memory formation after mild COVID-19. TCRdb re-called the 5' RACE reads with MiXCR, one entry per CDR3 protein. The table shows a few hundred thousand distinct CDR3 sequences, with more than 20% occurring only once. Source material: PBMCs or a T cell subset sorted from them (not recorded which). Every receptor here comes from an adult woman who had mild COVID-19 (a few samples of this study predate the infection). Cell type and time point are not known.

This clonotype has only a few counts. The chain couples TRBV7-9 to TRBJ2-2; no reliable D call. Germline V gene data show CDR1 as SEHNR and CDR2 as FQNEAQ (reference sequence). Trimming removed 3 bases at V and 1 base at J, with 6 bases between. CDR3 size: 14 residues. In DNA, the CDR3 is TGTGCCAGCAGCTTCAACAGGAACACCGGGGAGCTGTTTTTT. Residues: CASSFNRNTGELFF.

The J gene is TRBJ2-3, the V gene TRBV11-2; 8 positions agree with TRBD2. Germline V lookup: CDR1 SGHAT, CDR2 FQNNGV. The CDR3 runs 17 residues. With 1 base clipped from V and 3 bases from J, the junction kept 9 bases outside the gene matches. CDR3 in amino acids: CASSLVPAGVSTDTQYF. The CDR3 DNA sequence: TGTGCCAGCAGCTTAGTCCCAGCGGGAGTTAGTACAGATACGCAGTATTTT. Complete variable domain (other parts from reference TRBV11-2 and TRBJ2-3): EAGVAQSPRYKIIEKRQSVAFWCNPISGHATLYWYQQILGQGPKLLIQFQNNGVVDDSQLPKDRFSAERLKGVDSTLKIQPAKLEDSAVYLCASSLVPAGVSTDTQYFGPGTRLTVL.

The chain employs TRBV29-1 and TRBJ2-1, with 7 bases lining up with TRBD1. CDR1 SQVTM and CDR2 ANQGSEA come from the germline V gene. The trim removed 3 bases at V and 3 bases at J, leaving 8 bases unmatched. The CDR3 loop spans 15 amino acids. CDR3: CSVDVGTVDYNEQFF. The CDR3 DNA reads TGCAGCGTTGACGTAGGGACAGTGGACTACAATGAGCAGTTCTTC.

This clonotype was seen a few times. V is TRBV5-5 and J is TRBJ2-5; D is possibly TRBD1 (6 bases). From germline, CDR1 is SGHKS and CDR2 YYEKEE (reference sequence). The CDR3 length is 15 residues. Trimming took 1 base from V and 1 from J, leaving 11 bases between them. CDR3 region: CASSLRGGTQETQYF. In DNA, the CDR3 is TGTGCCAGCAGCTTGAGAGGGGGAACCCAAGAGACCCAGTACTTC.

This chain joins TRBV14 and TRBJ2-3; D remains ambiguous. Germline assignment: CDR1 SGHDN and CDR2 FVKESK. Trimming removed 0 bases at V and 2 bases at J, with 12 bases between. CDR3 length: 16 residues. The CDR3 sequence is CASSQEHDGLTDTQYF. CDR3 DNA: TGTGCCAGCAGCCAAGAACATGACGGCCTCACAGATACGCAGTATTTT.

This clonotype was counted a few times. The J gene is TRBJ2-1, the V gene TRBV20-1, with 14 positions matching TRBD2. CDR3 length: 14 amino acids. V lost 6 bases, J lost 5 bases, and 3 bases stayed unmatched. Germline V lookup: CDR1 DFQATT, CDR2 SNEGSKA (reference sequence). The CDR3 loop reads CSATSGRAHNEQFF. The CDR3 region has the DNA TGCAGTGCGACTAGCGGGAGGGCCCACAATGAGCAGTTCTTC.

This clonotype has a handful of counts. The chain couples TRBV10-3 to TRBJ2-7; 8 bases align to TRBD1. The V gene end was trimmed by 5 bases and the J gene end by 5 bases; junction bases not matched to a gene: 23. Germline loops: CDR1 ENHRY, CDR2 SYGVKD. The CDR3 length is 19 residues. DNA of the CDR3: TGTGCCATCAGTCTAAGGACAGGGACCCTCCCAGCCCCGGCGGACGAGCAGTACTTC. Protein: CAISLRTGTLPAPADEQYF.

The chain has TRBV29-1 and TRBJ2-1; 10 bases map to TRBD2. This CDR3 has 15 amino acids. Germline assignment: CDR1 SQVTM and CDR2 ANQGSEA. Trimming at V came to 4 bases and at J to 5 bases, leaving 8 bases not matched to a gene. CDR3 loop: CSVGPLAGEDNEQFF. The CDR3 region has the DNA TGCAGCGTTGGGCCTCTAGCGGGAGAGGACAATGAGCAGTTCTTC.

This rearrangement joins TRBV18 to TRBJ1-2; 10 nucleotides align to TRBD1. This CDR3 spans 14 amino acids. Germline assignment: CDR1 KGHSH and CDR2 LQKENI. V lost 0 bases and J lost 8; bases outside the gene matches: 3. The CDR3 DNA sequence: TGTGCCAGCTCACCACCAGGACAGGGGGAAGGCTACACCTTC. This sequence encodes CASSPPGQGEGYTF.

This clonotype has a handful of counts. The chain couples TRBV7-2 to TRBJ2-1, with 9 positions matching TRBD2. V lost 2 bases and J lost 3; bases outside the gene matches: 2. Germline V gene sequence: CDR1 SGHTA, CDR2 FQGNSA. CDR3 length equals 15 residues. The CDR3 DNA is TGTGCCAGCAGCTTAAGCGGGGGGATCTACAATGAGCAGTTCTTC. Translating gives CASSLSGGIYNEQFF.

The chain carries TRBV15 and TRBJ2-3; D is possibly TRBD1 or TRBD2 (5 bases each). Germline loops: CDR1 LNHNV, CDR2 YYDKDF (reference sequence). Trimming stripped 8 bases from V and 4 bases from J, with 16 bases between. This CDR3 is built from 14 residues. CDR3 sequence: CATLRDPEADTQYF. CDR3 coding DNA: TGTGCCACCCTTCGGGACCCCGAGGCAGATACGCAGTATTTT.

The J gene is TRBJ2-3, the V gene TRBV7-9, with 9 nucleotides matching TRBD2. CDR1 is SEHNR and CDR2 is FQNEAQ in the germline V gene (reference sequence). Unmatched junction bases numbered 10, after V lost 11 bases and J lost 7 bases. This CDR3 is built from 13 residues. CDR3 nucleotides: TGTGCCTTCGATAGAGCGGGAGGAAATACGCAGTATTTT. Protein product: CAFDRAGGNTQYF.

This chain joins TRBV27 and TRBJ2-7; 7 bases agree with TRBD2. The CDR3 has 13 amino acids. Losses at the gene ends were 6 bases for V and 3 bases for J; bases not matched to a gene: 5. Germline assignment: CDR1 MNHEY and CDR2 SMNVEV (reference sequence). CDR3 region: CASRGLVGYEQYF. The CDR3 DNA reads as TGTGCCAGCAGAGGACTAGTCGGCTACGAGCAGTACTTC.

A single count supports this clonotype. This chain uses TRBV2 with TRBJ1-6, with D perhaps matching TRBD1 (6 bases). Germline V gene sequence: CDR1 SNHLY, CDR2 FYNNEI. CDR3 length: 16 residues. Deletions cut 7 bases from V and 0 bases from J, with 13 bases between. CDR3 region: CASTTDSRSYNSPLHF. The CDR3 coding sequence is TGTGCCAGCACCACGGACAGCCGCTCCTATAATTCACCCCTCCACTTT.

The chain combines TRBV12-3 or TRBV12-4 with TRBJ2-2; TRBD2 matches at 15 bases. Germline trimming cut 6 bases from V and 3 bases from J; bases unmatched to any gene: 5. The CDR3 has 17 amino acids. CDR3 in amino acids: CASRPGLAGGYTGELFF. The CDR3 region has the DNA TGTGCCAGCAGGCCGGGACTAGCGGGAGGCTACACCGGGGAGCTGTTTTTT.

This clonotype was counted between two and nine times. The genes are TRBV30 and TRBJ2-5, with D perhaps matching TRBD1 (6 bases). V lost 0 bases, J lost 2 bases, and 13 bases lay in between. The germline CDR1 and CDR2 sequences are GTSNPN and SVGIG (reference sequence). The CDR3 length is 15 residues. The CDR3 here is CAWSVGAAMQETQYF. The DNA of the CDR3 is TGTGCCTGGAGTGTGGGGGCAGCAATGCAAGAGACCCAGTACTTC.

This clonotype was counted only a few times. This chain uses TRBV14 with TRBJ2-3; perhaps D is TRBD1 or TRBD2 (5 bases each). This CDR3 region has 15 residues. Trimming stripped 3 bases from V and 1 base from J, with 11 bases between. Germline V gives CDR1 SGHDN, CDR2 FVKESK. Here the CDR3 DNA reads TGTGCCAGCAGCCACTGGGGGATCGGCACAGATACGCAGTATTTT. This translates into CASSHWGIGTDTQYF.

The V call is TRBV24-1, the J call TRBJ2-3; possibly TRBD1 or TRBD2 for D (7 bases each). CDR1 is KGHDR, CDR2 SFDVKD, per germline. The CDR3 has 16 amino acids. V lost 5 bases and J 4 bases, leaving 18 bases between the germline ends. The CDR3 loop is CATSALGEGAADTQYF. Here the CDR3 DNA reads TGTGCCACCAGTGCCCTCGGGGAGGGGGCCGCAGATACGCAGTATTTT.

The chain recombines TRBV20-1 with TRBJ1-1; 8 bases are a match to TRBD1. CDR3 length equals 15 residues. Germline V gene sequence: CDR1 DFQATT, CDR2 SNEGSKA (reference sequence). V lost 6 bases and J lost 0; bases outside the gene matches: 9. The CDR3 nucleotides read TGCAGTGCGCGGCGGCAGGGGGCAGTGAACACTGAAGCTTTCTTT. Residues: CSARRQGAVNTEAFF.

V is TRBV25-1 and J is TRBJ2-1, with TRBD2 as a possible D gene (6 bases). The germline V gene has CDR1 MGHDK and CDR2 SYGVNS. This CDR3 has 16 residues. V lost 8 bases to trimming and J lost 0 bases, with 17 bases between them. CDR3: CASQDLVGGSYNEQFF. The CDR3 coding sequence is TGTGCCAGCCAGGATTTAGTCGGGGGCTCCTACAATGAGCAGTTCTTC.